A single sample is the source of the 7 T cell receptor beta chains below, sequenced in a study of shared clonotypes between healthy human individuals. The data were produced by immunoSEQ multiplex PCR, yet TCRdb's version contains in-frame clones alone and is incomplete. The table has about a million clones, approximately 80% seen once. Sequenced input: memory CD4+ T cells from PBMCs. Subset here: CD45RA-negative fraction. The receptors derive from a man aged 18 to 29 in good health. Some clones in this sample may be carry-over from other donors' samples.

DNA of the CDR3: TGTGCCAGCAGTGGCCGGTGGCTGAAACCCTACGAGCAGTACTTC. This sequence encodes CASSGRWLKPYEQYF. The J gene is TRBJ2-7, the V gene TRBV28; no clear D gene. Germline lookup yields CDR1 MDHEN and CDR2 SYDVKM. The CDR3 length is 15 residues. V was clipped by 5 bases and J by 2 bases, with 16 bases between them.

In regard to this clone: Because the CDR3's place on the DNA is in doubt, the DNA is left out and the CDR3 is given as listed by TCRdb. The V gene is TRBV9, the J gene TRBJ1-4; the table calls TRBD1, which could not be checked here. Germline V CDR1 and CDR2: SGDLS, YYNGEE. The CDR3 numbers 15 amino acids, ends counted. The chain's CDR3 is CASSVAQGAAEKQFF.

The CDR3 DNA sequence: TGTGCCAGCTCTTCGGACGCAGATACGCAGTATTTT. Translating it yields CASSSDADTQYF. The genes are TRBV18 and TRBJ2-3; D gene ambiguous. CDR1 and CDR2 (germline): KGHSH, LQKENI. The V gene lost 6 bases and the J gene lost 4 bases, with 8 bases spanning the gap. The CDR3 totals 12 residues.

This clone was counted ten times or more. The V and J genes are TRBV19 and TRBJ2-2; 10 bases agree with TRBD2. CDR1 is LNHDA, CDR2 SQIVND, per germline (reference sequence). V trimming: 9 bases; J trimming: 0 bases; junction bases outside the gene matches: 10. There are 17 residues in the CDR3. CDR3 sequence: CASLRTSGGANTGELFF. The CDR3 DNA follows: TGTGCCAGCCTAAGGACTAGCGGTGGCGCGAACACCGGGGAGCTGTTTTTT.

The rearrangement links TRBV28 to TRBJ1-4; 12 bases agree with TRBD1. CDR3 length equals 15 residues. The V gene's germline CDR1 is MDHEN and CDR2 SYDVKM. V dropped 5 bases and J dropped 8; count of bases not matched to a gene: 6. The CDR3 region is CASSPGQGAWEKLFF. The DNA of the CDR3 is TGTGCCAGCAGTCCGGGACAGGGGGCCTGGGAAAAACTGTTTTTT.

This clone was seen only a few times. Other DNA sequences from this sample encode an identical CDR3 as well. The chain employs TRBV2 and TRBJ1-5; D is unresolved. CDR1 SNHLY and CDR2 FYNNEI come from the germline V gene. This CDR3 comprises 13 residues. V was trimmed by 2 bases and J by 3 bases, leaving 5 bases between them. CDR3 DNA: TGTGCCAGCAGTGAAAACTCCAATCAGCCCCAGCATTTT. Its protein product is CASSENSNQPQHF.

The rearrangement joins TRBV7-9 to TRBJ2-7; possibly TRBD1 for D (6 bases). CDR3 length equals 16 residues. Germline V gene data show CDR1 as SEHNR and CDR2 as FQNEAQ (reference sequence). With 4 bases removed from V and 2 bases from J, the gap between germline ends came to 18 bases. The CDR3 reads CASSWMVGAIAYEQYF. In DNA, the CDR3 is TGTGCCAGCAGCTGGATGGTGGGGGCGATCGCCTACGAGCAGTACTTC.